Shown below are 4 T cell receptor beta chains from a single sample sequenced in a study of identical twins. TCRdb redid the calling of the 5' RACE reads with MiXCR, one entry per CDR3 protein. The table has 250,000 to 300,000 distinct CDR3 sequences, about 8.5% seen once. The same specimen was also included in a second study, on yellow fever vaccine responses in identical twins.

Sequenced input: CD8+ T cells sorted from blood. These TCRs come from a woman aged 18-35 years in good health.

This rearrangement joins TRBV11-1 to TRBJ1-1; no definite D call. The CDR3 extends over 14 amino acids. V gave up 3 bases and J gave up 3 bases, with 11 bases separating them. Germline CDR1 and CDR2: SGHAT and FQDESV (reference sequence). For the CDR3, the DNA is TGTGCCAGCAGCTTCGAAACGGCCGACACTGAAGCTTTCTTT. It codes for CASSFETADTEAFF.

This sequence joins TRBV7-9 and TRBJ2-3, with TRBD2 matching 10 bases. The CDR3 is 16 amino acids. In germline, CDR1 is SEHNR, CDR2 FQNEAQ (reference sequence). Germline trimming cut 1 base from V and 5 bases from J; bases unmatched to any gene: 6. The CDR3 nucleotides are TGTGCCAGCAGCTTAGACCTAGCGGGAGCGTTAGATACGCAGTATTTT. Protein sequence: CASSLDLAGALDTQYF.

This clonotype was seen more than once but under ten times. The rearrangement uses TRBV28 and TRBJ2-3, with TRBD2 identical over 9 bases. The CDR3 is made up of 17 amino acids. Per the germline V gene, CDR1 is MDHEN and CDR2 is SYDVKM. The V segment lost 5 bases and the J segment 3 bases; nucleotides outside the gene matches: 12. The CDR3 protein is CASSLTAGGLVTDTQYF. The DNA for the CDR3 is TGTGCCAGCAGTCTTACAGCGGGGGGTTTGGTGACAGATACGCAGTATTTT.

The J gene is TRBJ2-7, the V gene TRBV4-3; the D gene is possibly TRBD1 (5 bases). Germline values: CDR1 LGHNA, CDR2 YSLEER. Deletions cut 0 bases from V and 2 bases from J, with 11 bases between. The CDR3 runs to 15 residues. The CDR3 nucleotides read TGCGCCAGCAGCCAAGATAGGGGTACAGCCTACGAGCAGTACTTC. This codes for CASSQDRGTAYEQYF.